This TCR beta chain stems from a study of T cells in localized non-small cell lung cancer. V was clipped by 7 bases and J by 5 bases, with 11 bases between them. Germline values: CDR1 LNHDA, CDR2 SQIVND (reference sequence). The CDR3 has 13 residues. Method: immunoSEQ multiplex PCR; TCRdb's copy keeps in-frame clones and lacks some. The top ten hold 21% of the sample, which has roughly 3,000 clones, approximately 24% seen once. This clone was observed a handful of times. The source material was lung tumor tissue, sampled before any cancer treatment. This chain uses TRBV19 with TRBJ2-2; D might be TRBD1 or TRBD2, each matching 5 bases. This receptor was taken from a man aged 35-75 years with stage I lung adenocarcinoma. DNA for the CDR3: TGTGCCAGTATAGAGGGGAGAACCGGGGAGCTGTTTTTT. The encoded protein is CASIEGRTGELFF. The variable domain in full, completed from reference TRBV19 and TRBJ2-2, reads DGGITQSPKYLFRKEGQNVTLSCEQNLNHDAMYWYRQDPGQGLRLIYYSQIVNDFQKGDIAEGYSVSREKKESFPLTVTSAQKNPTAFYLCASIEGRTGELFFGEGSRLTVL.